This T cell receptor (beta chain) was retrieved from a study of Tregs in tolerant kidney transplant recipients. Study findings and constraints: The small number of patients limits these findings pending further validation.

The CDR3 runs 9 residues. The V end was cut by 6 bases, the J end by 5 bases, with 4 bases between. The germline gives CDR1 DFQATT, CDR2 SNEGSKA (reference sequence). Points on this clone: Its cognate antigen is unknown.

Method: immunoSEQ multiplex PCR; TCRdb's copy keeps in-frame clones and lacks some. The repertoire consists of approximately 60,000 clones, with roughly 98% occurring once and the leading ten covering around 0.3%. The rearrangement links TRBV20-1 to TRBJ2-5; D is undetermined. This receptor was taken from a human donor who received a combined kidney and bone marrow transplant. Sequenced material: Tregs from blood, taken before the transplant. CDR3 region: CSAQETQYF. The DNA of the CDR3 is TGCAGTGCCCAGGAGACCCAGTACTTC.